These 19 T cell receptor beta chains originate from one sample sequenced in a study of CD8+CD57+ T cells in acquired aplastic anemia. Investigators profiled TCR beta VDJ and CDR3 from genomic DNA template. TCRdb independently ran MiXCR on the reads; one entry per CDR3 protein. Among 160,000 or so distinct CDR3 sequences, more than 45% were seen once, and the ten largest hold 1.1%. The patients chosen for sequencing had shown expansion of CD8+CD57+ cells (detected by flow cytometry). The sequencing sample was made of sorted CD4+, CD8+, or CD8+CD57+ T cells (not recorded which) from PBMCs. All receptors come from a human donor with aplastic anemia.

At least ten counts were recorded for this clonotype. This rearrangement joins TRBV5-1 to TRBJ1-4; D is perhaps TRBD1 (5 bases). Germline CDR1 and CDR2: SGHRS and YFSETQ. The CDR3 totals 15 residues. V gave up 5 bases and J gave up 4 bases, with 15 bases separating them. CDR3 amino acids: CASRLSPGSNEKLFF. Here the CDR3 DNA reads TGCGCCAGCAGATTGTCGCCAGGGAGTAATGAAAAACTGTTTTTT.

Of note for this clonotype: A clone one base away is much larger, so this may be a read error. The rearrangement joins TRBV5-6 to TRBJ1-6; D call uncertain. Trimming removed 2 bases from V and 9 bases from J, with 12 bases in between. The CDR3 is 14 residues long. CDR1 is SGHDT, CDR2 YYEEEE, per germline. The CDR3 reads CASSFLARSSPLHF. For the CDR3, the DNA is TGTGCCAGCAGCTTCTTGGCCCGTAGTTCACCCCTCCACTTT.

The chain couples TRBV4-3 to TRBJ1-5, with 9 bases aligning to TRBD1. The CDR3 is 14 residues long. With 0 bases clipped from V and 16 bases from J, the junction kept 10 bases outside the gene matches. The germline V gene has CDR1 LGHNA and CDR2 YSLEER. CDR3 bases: TGCGCCAGCAGCCAAGATTTTGGGGACAGGGCGCAACATTTT. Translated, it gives CASSQDFGDRAQHF.

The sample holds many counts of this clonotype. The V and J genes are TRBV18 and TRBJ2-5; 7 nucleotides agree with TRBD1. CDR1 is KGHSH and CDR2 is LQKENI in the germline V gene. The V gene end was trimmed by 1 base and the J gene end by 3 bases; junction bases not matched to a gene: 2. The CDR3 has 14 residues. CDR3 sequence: CASSPRGTEETQYF. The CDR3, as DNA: TGTGCCAGCTCACCACGGGGGACAGAAGAGACCCAGTACTTC. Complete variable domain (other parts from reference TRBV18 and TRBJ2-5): NAGVMQNPRHLVRRRGQEARLRCSPMKGHSHVYWYRQLPEEGLKFMVYLQKENIIDESGMPKERFSAEFPKEGPSILRIQQVVRGDSAAYFCASSPRGTEETQYFGPGTRLLVL.

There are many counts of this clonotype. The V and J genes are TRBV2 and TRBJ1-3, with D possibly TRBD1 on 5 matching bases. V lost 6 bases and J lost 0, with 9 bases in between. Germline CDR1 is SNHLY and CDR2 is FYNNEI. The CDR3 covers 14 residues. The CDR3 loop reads CASRGTDSGNTIYF. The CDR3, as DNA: TGTGCCAGCAGAGGGACGGACTCTGGAAACACCATATATTTT.

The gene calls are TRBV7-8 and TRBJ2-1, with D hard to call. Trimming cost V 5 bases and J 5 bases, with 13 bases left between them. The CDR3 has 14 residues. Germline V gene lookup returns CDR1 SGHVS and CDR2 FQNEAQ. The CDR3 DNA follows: TGTGCCAGCAGCCCGCAAGGTTCGAACAATGAGCAGTTCTTC. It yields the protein CASSPQGSNNEQFF. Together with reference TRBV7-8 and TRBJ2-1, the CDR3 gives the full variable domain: GAGVSQSPRYKVAKRGQDVALRCDPISGHVSLFWYQQALGQGPEFLTYFQNEAQLDKSGLPSDRFFAERPEGSVSTLKIQRTQQEDSAVYLCASSPQGSNNEQFFGPGTRLTVL.

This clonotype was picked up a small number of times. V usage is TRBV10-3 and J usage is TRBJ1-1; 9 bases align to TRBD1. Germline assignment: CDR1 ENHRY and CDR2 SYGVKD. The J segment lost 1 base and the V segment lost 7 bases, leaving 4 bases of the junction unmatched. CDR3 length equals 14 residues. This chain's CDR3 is CAIKLDRGNTEAFF. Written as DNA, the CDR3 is TGTGCCATCAAATTGGACAGGGGGAACACTGAAGCTTTCTTT.

The CDR3 reads CASSDPSSSGASNTGELFF. In DNA, the CDR3 is TGCGCCAGCAGCGATCCCTCTAGCAGTGGGGCCTCGAACACCGGGGAGCTGTTTTTT. V and J are TRBV5-1 and TRBJ2-2; D may correspond to TRBD1 or TRBD2 (5 bases each). The CDR3 consists of 19 residues. V shed 4 bases and J shed 0 bases, with 22 bases lying between them. Germline CDR1 and CDR2: SGHRS and YFSETQ.

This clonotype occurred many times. CDR3 loop: CASSVASGYRSTDTQYF. The CDR3 DNA reads TGTGCCAGCAGCGTAGCTTCGGGGTACCGAAGCACAGATACGCAGTATTTT. This chain connects TRBV9 to TRBJ2-3, with D possibly TRBD2 on 5 matching bases. Germline V gives CDR1 SGDLS, CDR2 YYNGEE. The length of the CDR3 is 17 residues. Trimming removed 0 bases at V and 0 bases at J, with 14 bases between.

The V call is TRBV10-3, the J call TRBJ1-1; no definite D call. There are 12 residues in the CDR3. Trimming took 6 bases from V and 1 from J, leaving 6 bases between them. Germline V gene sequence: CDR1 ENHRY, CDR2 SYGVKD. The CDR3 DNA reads TGTGCCATCAGCCAATCGAACACTGAAGCTTTCTTT. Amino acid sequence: CAISQSNTEAFF.

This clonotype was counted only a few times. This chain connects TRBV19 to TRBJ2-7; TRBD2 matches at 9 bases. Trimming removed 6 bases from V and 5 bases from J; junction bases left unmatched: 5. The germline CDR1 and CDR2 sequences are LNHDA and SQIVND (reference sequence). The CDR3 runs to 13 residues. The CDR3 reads CASRGAGGDEQYF. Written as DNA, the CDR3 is TGTGCCAGTAGGGGAGCGGGAGGTGACGAGCAGTACTTC.

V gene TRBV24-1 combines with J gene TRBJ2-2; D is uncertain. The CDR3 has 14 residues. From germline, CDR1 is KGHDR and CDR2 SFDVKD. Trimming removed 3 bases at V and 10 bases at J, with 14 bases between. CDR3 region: CATSDPARSEELFF. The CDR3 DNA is TGTGCCACCAGTGATCCGGCCCGGTCCGAGGAGCTGTTTTTT.

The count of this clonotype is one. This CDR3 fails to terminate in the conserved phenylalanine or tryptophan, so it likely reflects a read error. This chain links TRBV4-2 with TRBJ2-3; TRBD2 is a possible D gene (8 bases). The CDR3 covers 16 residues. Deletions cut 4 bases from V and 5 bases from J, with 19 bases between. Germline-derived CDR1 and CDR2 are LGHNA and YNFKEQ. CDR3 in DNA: TGTGCCAGCAGCCCGAGGGGGCGGGGGGAAAAAGATACGCAGTATCTT. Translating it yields CASSPRGRGEKDTQYL.

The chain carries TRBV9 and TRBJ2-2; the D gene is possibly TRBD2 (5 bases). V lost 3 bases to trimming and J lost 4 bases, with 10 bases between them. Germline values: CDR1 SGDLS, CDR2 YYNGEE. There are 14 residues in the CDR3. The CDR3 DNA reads TGTGCCAGCAGCGCGGACGGAGGCACCGGGGAGCTGTTTTTT. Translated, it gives CASSADGGTGELFF.

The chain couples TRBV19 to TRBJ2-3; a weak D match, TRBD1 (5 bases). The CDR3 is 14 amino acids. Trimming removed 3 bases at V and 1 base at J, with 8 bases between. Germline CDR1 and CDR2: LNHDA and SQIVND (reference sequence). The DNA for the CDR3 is TGTGCCAGTAGTATCCAGGGTGGCACAGATACGCAGTATTTT. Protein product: CASSIQGGTDTQYF.

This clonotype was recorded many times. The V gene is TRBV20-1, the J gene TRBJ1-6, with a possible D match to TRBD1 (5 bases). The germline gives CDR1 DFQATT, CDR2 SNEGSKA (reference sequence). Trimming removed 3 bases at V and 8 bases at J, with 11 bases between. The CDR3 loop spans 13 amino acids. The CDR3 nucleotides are TGCAGTGCTAGGCAGGGTCTTGATTCACCCCTCCACTTT. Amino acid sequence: CSARQGLDSPLHF.

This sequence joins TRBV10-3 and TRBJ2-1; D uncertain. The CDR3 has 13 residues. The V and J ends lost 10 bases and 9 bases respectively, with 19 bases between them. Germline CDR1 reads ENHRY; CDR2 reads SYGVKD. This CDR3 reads CATTMGLLLEQFF. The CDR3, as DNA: TGTGCCACCACCATGGGTTTGCTTCTTGAGCAGTTCTTC.

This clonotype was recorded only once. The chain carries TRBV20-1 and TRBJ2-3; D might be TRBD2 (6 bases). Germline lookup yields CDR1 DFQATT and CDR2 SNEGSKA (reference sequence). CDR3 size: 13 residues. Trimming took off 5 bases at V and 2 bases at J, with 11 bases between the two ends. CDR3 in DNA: TGCAGTGCTCGGGACTTTGTCACAGATACGCAGTATTTT. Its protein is CSARDFVTDTQYF.

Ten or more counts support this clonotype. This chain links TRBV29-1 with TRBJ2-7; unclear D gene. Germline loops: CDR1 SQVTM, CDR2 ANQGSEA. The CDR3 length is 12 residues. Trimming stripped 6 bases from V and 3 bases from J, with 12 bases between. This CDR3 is CSVTDGIYEQYF. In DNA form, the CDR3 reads TGCAGCGTGACGGACGGAATCTACGAGCAGTACTTC.